There are many counts of the clone carrying this TCR beta chain. Its antigen is unidentified. This entry belongs to a study of regulatory T cells in long-lasting Graves disease. Points from the study as a whole: Persistent disease was associated with favored TRBV28 usage and with favored use of TRBJ1-2 and TRBJ2-5.

Time point in this sample: newly diagnosed GD, antithyroid drugs for less than 3 months. PBMCs provided the RNA from which the TCR library was made. CDR1 and CDR2 from the germline V gene are GTSNPN and SVGIG (reference sequence). The CDR3 covers 13 residues. V trimming: 2 bases; J trimming: 4 bases; junction bases outside the gene matches: 4. Combining iRepertoire HTBI primers with Arm-PCR of CDR3 regions, the authors built TCR beta libraries. One entry per CDR3 protein results from TCRdb running MiXCR on the multiplex PCR reads. The sample records 450,000 to 600,000 distinct CDR3 sequences, about 13% being singletons. The same data also went into a second study, on T cells in Graves' hyperthyroidism and ophthalmopathy. Per that study: TCR CDR3 regions were first amplified by RT-PCR with HTBI primers.

The V gene is TRBV30, the J gene TRBJ1-2; 7 positions agree with TRBD1. The receptor was isolated from a man aged 25 to 45 with Graves disease. This specimen consisted of peripheral blood mononuclear cells (PBMCs), obtained at new diagnosis, from a patient treated with antithyroid drugs. CDR3 nucleotide sequence: TGTGCCTGGAGTCGGGACAGAACCTATGGCTACACCTTC. It specifies CAWSRDRTYGYTF.